This T cell receptor (beta chain) is from a study of T-cell reconstitution after alpha-beta-depleted transplantation in children. TCRbeta library preparation incorporated unique molecular identifiers. MiXCR was run by TCRdb on the PCR reads, yielding one entry per CDR3 protein. The sample has 330,000 or so distinct CDR3 sequences, under 13% seen once; the top ten hold roughly 2.5%. This CDR3 spans 16 amino acids. The V end lost 0 bases, the J end lost 9 bases, and 18 bases lay between the germline ends. Per germline, CDR1 MNHEY and CDR2 SMNVEV (reference sequence). The TCR comes from a human donor who donated a stem cell graft to a child with acute lymphoblastic leukemia. The gene calls are TRBV27 and TRBJ2-1; TRBD2 is a possible D gene (6 bases). The sequencing used PBMCs from the stem cell graft donor, collected from the stem cell graft. The CDR3 loop is CASSLSKGGVNFEQFF. The CDR3 DNA is TGTGCCAGCAGTTTATCGAAGGGAGGCGTCAATTTTGAGCAGTTCTTC.